This T cell receptor beta chain comes out of a study of cytomegalovirus exposure and HLA in healthy donors. The study ran its PCR with 60 Vbeta and 13 Jbeta primers. Sequenced by immunoSEQ multiplex PCR; TCRdb stores in-frame clones only, minus some. Of about 57,000 clones detected, approximately 72% appear once; the ten largest clones hold less than 9.5%. There are 12 residues in the CDR3. V lost 10 bases and J lost 3; bases outside the gene matches: 3. Germline CDR1 and CDR2: SEHNR and FQNEAQ (reference sequence). Regarding the study as a whole: High specificity and sensitivity for cytomegalovirus status were reported for the classifier. TCR beta V- and J-gene trimming was later associated with a missense DCLRE1C variant. An ancestry cluster, one associated with Asian ancestry, reportedly showed fewer N-insertions than the roughly 610-donor mean in a later analysis.

Despite likely unrecorded immune exposures, the donors were nominally healthy at the time of sampling. On this clone itself: The antigen is unknown.

The sample consisted of PBMCs. The sequence came from a woman in her fifties or sixties in good health and CMV-seronegative. The chain links TRBV7-9 to TRBJ1-3, with TRBD1 matching 7 bases. The CDR3 sequence is CATRGLGNTIYF. CDR3 DNA sequence: TGTGCCACAAGGGGGCTTGGAAACACCATATATTTT.